This TCR beta chain is drawn from a study of CD8 T cells in ankylosing spondylitis. The study's findings and limits: Disease-linked clones reportedly showed significant enrichment in matched ankylosing spondylitis synovial fluid. Certain motif variants had earlier appeared in reactive arthritis synovial fluid and blood. What appeared characteristic of ankylosing spondylitis blood was a TCR beta motif of several highly homologous variants.

TCR beta libraries were made by quantitative 5'-RACE with molecular barcodes. MiXCR, applied by TCRdb to the 5' RACE reads, yields one record per CDR3 protein. The data show 450,000 to 550,000 distinct CDR3 sequences, roughly 5.2% seen once. This clonotype showed up many times. Its specificity is unknown. This sequence was found in a male donor with ankylosing spondylitis. The specimen sequenced was blood, either unsorted or a sorted T cell fraction (not recorded which).

CDR3 protein: CASSPHWGGTEAFF. The CDR3 bases are TGTGCCAGCAGCCCGCATTGGGGAGGCACTGAAGCTTTCTTT. V is TRBV7-2 and J is TRBJ1-1; D not certain. The CDR3 sequence is 14 residues long. The V end lost 5 bases, the J end lost 4 bases, and 14 bases lay between the germline ends. The V gene's germline CDR1 is SGHTA and CDR2 FQGNSA.